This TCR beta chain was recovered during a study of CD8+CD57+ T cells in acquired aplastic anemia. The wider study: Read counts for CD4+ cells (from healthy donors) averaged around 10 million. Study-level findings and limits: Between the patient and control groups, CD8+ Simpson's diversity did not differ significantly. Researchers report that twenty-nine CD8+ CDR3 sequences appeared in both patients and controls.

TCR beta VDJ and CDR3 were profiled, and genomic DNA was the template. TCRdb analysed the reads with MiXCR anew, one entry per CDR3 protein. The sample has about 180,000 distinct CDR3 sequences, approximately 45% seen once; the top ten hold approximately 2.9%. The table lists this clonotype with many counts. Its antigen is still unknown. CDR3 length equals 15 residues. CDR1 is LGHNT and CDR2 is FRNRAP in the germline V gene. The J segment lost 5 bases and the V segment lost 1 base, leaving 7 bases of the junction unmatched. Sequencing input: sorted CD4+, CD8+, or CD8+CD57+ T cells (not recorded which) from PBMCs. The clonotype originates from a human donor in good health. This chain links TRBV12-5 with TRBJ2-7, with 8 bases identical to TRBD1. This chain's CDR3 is CASGLGRTGTDEQYF. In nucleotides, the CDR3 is TGTGCTAGTGGTTTGGGGAGGACAGGGACGGACGAGCAGTACTTC. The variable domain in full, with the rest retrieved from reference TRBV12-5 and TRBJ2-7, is DARVTQTPRHKVTEMGQEVTMRCQPILGHNTVFWYRQTMMQGLELLAYFRNRAPLDDSGMPKDRFSAEMPDATLATLKIQPSEPRDSAVYFCASGLGRTGTDEQYFGPGTRLTVT.